This T cell receptor beta chain was documented in a study of metastatic and nonmetastatic thyroid tumors. Study-wide findings and caveats: Malignant thyroid tumors reportedly had TCR beta diversity that was significantly higher than in benign nodules, in blood and tumor.

This clone was counted at least ten times. Its antigen is unknown. The CDR3 spans 14 residues. CDR1 is DFQATT and CDR2 is SNEGSKA in the germline V gene (reference sequence). V lost 6 bases, J lost 7 bases, and 22 bases lay in between. No patient received treatment before thyroid surgery. Using MiXCR, TCRdb re-called clones from the PCR reads. The sample lists 28,000 or so clones; about 15% were seen once. This TCR was recovered from a female donor with papillary thyroid cancer or a benign thyroid nodule (not recorded which). Some clones in this sample may be carry-over from other donors' samples. The rearrangement links TRBV20-1 to TRBJ2-7, with D possibly being TRBD1 (6 bases). The specimen sequenced was blood. CDR3 DNA: TGCAGTGCCGAGAGGGACATAGGCCGGAGAGAGCAGTACTTC. Encoded protein: CSAERDIGRREQYF.